The 18 T cell receptor beta chains below were found in one sample sequenced in a study of cytomegalovirus exposure and HLA in healthy donors (dated by TCRdb to about 2017). Receptor amplification or capture employed the immunoSEQ multiplex PCR assay. For the multiplex PCR, a mixture combining 60 forward primers for TCR Vbeta segments and 13 reverse primers for TCR Jbeta segments was used. TCRdb retrieved this table from immuneACCESS and kept in-frame rearrangements only. Not all clones are present; in checked studies, unresolved V genes account for under half, and no reason is known for the remainder. The table for this sample lists hundreds of thousands of clones; 82% of them were counted only once. The ten top clones hold about 6.1% of the sample. Sequencing was done on a sample of PBMCs. The receptors here all came from a man aged 35-49 years in good health and CMV-seropositive.

The rearrangement joins TRBV29-1 to TRBJ1-2; 7 bases are shared with TRBD1. Germline lookup yields CDR1 SQVTM and CDR2 ANQGSEA. Trimming cost V 6 bases and J 4 bases; bases outside gene matches: 8. This CDR3 is 13 amino acids long. CDR3 in DNA: TGCAGCGTCAAGGACAGGCTAACCTATGGCTACACCTTC. Translated, it gives CSVKDRLTYGYTF.

The J gene is TRBJ2-5, the V gene TRBV29-1, with 7 nucleotides matching TRBD2. V lost 4 bases and J lost 5; bases outside the gene matches: 4. This CDR3 is 12 amino acids long. Germline V gene sequence: CDR1 SQVTM, CDR2 ANQGSEA. CDR3 region: CSVAGGAETQYF. CDR3 coding DNA: TGCAGCGTTGCGGGGGGAGCGGAGACCCAGTACTTC.

The chain employs TRBV9 and TRBJ2-3; unclear D gene. Germline V lookup: CDR1 SGDLS, CDR2 YYNGEE. Between the trimmed V and J ends, which lost 2 bases and 4 bases, there was a span of 5 bases. The CDR3 consists of 12 residues. CDR3 sequence reads: CASSVSADTQYF. CDR3 sequence (DNA): TGTGCCAGCAGCGTTTCGGCAGATACGCAGTATTTT.

Concerning this clone: This same CDR3 is encoded by further DNA sequences in the sample. The chain links TRBV7-8 to TRBJ1-5; 7 nucleotides agree with TRBD1. The CDR3 consists of 14 residues. V was pared by 3 bases and J by 2 bases, with 1 base of the junction left unmatched. Germline lookup yields CDR1 SGHVS and CDR2 FQNEAQ. Here the CDR3 DNA reads TGTGCCAGCAGCTTGGGGACAGGCAATCAGCCCCAGCATTTT. It encodes CASSLGTGNQPQHF.

The chain links TRBV10-2 to TRBJ1-1, with 9 positions matching TRBD1. The CDR3 is 16 residues long. Trimming at V came to 5 bases and at J to 5 bases, leaving 12 bases not matched to a gene. The germline V gene encodes CDR1 WSHSY and CDR2 SAAADI. CDR3 sequence (DNA): TGCGCCAGCAGTAGAAAAACAGGGGGCTCGGGAACTGAAGCTTTCTTT. Protein: CASSRKTGGSGTEAFF.

The chain is built from TRBV7-6 and TRBJ1-1; D is perhaps TRBD1 (6 bases). The length of the CDR3 is 14 residues. Germline CDR1 is SGHVS and CDR2 is FNYEAQ. V was trimmed by 5 bases and J by 0 bases, leaving 10 bases between them. CDR3 in amino acids: CASSPDRLNTEAFF. CDR3 nucleotide sequence: TGTGCCAGCAGCCCTGACAGGCTGAACACTGAAGCTTTCTTT.

For this clone: Other DNA variants within this sample encode the same CDR3. This chain links TRBV30 with TRBJ1-5; D not certain. Between the trimmed V and J ends, which lost 1 base and 0 bases, there was a span of 4 bases. The CDR3 is 13 amino acids. Germline V gives CDR1 GTSNPN, CDR2 SVGIG (reference sequence). The DNA of the CDR3 is TGTGCCTGGAGTGACAGTAGCAATCAGCCCCAGCATTTT. Translating it yields CAWSDSSNQPQHF.

This clone has a handful of counts. This sequence joins TRBV2 and TRBJ2-3; 10 nucleotides line up with TRBD2. After removal of 5 bases from V and 6 bases from J, the junction contained 5 bases not matched to a gene. Germline CDR1 SNHLY, CDR2 FYNNEI. The CDR3 length is 14 residues. The CDR3, as DNA: TGTGCCAGCAGTTCGACTAGCGGGTTGGATACGCAGTATTTT. Encoded protein: CASSSTSGLDTQYF.

The V call is TRBV1, the J call TRBJ2-3; the DNA was not used to check the table's D call, TRBD2. TRBV1 is noted as a pseudogene. The CDR3 totals 18 residues. The CDR3 sequence: CTSGRLAGGLKNTDTQYF. The CDR3, as DNA: TGCACCAGCGGGAGACTAGCGGGAGGACTAAAAAACACAGATACGCAGTATTTT.

The rearrangement links TRBV7-9 to TRBJ1-5, with 7 bases matching TRBD1. Germline assignment: CDR1 SEHNR and CDR2 FQNEAQ (reference sequence). V was clipped by 3 bases and J by 2 bases; unmatched bases: 1. This CDR3 region has 14 residues. The CDR3 DNA reads TGTGCCAGCAGCTTTACAGGGGGCAATCAGCCCCAGCATTTT. Translated, it gives CASSFTGGNQPQHF.

The chain joins TRBV28 to TRBJ2-2; TRBD1 might be the D (5 bases). Trimming removed 7 bases from V and 3 bases from J, with 12 bases in between. Germline loops: CDR1 MDHEN, CDR2 SYDVKM. The CDR3 has 14 amino acids. The CDR3 sequence is CASITQGYTGELFF. In nucleotides, the CDR3 is TGTGCCAGCATCACTCAGGGTTACACCGGGGAGCTGTTTTTT. Supplemented by reference TRBV28 and TRBJ2-2, the full variable domain reads DVKVTQSSRYLVKRTGEKVFLECVQDMDHENMFWYRQDPGLGLRLIYFSYDVKMKEKGDIPEGYSVSREKKERFSLILESASTNQTSMYLCASITQGYTGELFFGEGSRLTVL.

The V gene is TRBV4-2, the J gene TRBJ2-1; tentatively, D is TRBD1 (5 bases). The CDR3 length is 17 residues. V lost 1 base to trimming and J lost 0 bases, with 13 bases between them. From germline, CDR1 is LGHNA and CDR2 YNFKEQ. For the CDR3, the DNA is TGTGCCAGCAGCCAAGGCAGGACATTAAGCTCCTACAATGAGCAGTTCTTC. Its translation is CASSQGRTLSSYNEQFF.

The CDR3 protein is CASSVGAAMNTEAFF. The CDR3 DNA follows: TGTGCCAGCAGCGTAGGGGCAGCCATGAACACTGAAGCTTTCTTT. The V gene is TRBV9, the J gene TRBJ1-1; D not resolved. Germline CDR1 and CDR2: SGDLS and YYNGEE. The V end was cut by 0 bases, the J end by 0 bases, with 9 bases between. The CDR3 runs to 15 residues.

The chain links TRBV2 to TRBJ1-4; D is perhaps TRBD1 (6 bases). The V end was cut by 8 bases, the J end by 7 bases, with 17 bases between. The CDR3 covers 14 residues. In germline, CDR1 is SNHLY, CDR2 FYNNEI. The CDR3 protein is CASRVETGIEKLFF. The CDR3 DNA sequence: TGTGCCAGCCGGGTCGAAACAGGGATTGAAAAACTGTTTTTT.

The gene calls are TRBV5-5 and TRBJ1-1; D remains unclear. Germline V CDR1 and CDR2: SGHKS, YYEKEE (reference sequence). Trimming cost V 1 base and J 1 base, with 5 bases left between them. This CDR3 contains 13 residues. The CDR3, as DNA: TGTGCCAGCAGCTTGCTTTCGAACACTGAAGCTTTCTTT. It yields the protein CASSLLSNTEAFF.

This chain uses TRBV29-1 with TRBJ1-5; TRBD1 matches 9 bases. Germline CDR1 SQVTM, CDR2 ANQGSEA. The V and J ends lost 4 bases and 7 bases, in that order; junction bases with no gene match: 5. The length of the CDR3 is 13 residues. The CDR3 is CSVGGTGGQPQHF. In DNA, the CDR3 is TGCAGCGTTGGAGGCACAGGGGGCCAGCCCCAGCATTTT.

This chain joins TRBV4-2 and TRBJ1-4; 11 nucleotides match TRBD1. V shed 0 bases, J shed 8 bases, and the junction held 5 bases outside the gene matches. Germline CDR1 LGHNA, CDR2 YNFKEQ. The CDR3 length is 16 residues. CDR3: CASSQETDRGLEKLFF. In DNA, the CDR3 is TGTGCCAGCAGCCAAGAGACGGACAGGGGGCTAGAAAAACTGTTTTTT.

Written as DNA, the CDR3 is TGTGCCAGCTCCCGGACAGGGGCGGGAAACACCATATATTTT. This gives the protein CASSRTGAGNTIYF. The chain couples TRBV18 to TRBJ1-3, with 9 nucleotides matching TRBD1. V shed 6 bases and J 4 bases; nucleotides not matched to a gene: 4. CDR1 KGHSH and CDR2 LQKENI come from the germline V gene. CDR3 length: 14 residues.